What follows describes a single TCR beta chain. The CDR3 sequence is 15 residues long. V was pared by 5 bases and J by 6 bases, with 11 bases of the junction left unmatched. The germline V gene encodes CDR1 SGHRS and CDR2 YFSETQ. This record comes from a study of blood T cell repertoires in COVID-19. Here immunoSEQ multiplex PCR was the method, and the copy in TCRdb shows in-frame clones only, minus some. The table shows 20,000 or so clones, with about 90% occurring only once. The chain joins TRBV5-1 to TRBJ2-7, with 10 bases lining up with TRBD1. The sequenced sample consisted of peripheral blood. This sequence was found in a human donor in a cohort sampled during active COVID-19. The CDR3 spells CASRDRDRGPLEQYF. The CDR3 DNA reads TGCGCCAGCAGGGATAGGGACAGGGGCCCTCTCGAGCAGTACTTC.